These 4 T cell receptor beta chains came from one sample sequenced in a study of blood T cell repertoires in COVID-19. Libraries were prepared by immunoSEQ multiplex PCR; TCRdb keeps only in-frame clonotypes and omits some of them. Here the sample spans roughly 81,000 clones, approximately 88% being singletons. Specimen: peripheral blood. Source of these receptors: a man aged 30-40 years with acute or convalescent COVID-19.

This rearrangement joins TRBV3-1 (or the pseudogene TRBV3-2) to TRBJ2-2; D gene uncertain. Germline V gives CDR1 LGHDT, CDR2 YNNKEL (reference sequence). V dropped 1 base and J dropped 4 bases, with 13 bases sitting between them. The CDR3 is made up of 16 amino acids. CDR3: CASSQASDSGTGELFF. As DNA, the CDR3 is TGTGCCAGCAGCCAAGCCTCCGACTCGGGCACCGGGGAGCTGTTTTTT.

The chain has TRBV9 and TRBJ1-3; D unclear. From germline, CDR1 is SGDLS and CDR2 YYNGEE. Trimming left V 3 bases short and J 3 bases short, with 19 bases between. This CDR3 has 17 residues. The CDR3 DNA reads TGTGCCAGCAGCGCGGAGTCGGTAGGGAGTGTTGGAAACACCATATATTTT. It translates to CASSAESVGSVGNTIYF.

A single count supports this clone. The chain employs TRBV7-9 and TRBJ2-7; the D gene is possibly TRBD2 (6 bases). This CDR3 comprises 14 residues. Looked up from germline, CDR1 is SEHNR and CDR2 is FQNEAQ (reference sequence). V shed 1 base and J shed 2 bases, with 9 bases lying between them. CDR3 loop: CASSLEGGAYEQYF. The CDR3 nucleotides are TGTGCCAGCAGCTTAGAGGGAGGCGCCTACGAGCAGTACTTC. Full variable domain (remainder filled in from reference TRBV7-9 and TRBJ2-7): DTGVSQNPRHKITKRGQNVTFRCDPISEHNRLYWYRQTLGQGPEFLTYFQNEAQLEKSRLLSDRFSAERPKGSFSTLEIQRTEQGDSAMYLCASSLEGGAYEQYFGPGTRLTVT.

The V gene is TRBV5-1, the J gene TRBJ1-1; the D is unclear. Trimming took off 0 bases at V and 5 bases at J, with 5 bases between the two ends. CDR3 length: 12 amino acids. Germline V lookup: CDR1 SGHRS, CDR2 YFSETQ. CDR3 amino acids: CASSLDRTEAFF. Written as DNA, the CDR3 is TGCGCCAGCAGCTTGGACCGGACTGAAGCTTTCTTT.